This T cell receptor (beta chain) was documented in a study of shared clonotypes between healthy human individuals. It was across several immunoSEQ plates that each subset's genomic DNA was evenly split. Profiled with immunoSEQ multiplex PCR; TCRdb holds only in-frame clones, not every one. The sample lists around 510,000 clones, just over 75% occurring once. This clone occurred once. V shed 5 bases and J 2 bases; nucleotides not matched to a gene: 7. Germline-derived CDR1 and CDR2 are SEHNR and FQNEAQ (reference sequence). The length of the CDR3 is 15 residues. This chain joins TRBV7-9 and TRBJ2-7; 9 bases match TRBD2. The material sequenced was PBMCs. This sequence originates from a woman in her thirties or forties in good health. Some clones in this sample may be carry-over from other donors' samples. Written as DNA, the CDR3 is TGTGCCAGCAGCAAATCTAGCGGGGCCCCCTACGAGCAGTACTTC. Protein product: CASSKSSGAPYEQYF.